The 21 T cell receptor beta chains presented below share a single source sample, sequenced in a study of T cell responses to AZD1222 COVID-19 vaccine. The protocol was immunoSEQ multiplex PCR, while the TCRdb copy is restricted to in-frame clones and leaves out a portion. The sample contains about 130,000 clones, 91% of which appear only once. Source: peripheral blood, taken on day 0 of AZD1222 vaccination. Receptor source: an adult in good health.

The chain joins TRBV29-1 to TRBJ1-1, with D perhaps matching TRBD1 (5 bases). Trimming took 3 bases from V and 0 from J, leaving 14 bases between them. Germline V gene lookup returns CDR1 SQVTM and CDR2 ANQGSEA. The CDR3 covers 15 residues. The CDR3 bases are TGCAGCGTTGATCAGGGCGTCGGGATGAACACTGAAGCTTTCTTT. Protein product: CSVDQGVGMNTEAFF.

The chain recombines TRBV7-8 with TRBJ2-2, with D perhaps matching TRBD1 (6 bases). The CDR3 consists of 14 residues. Trimming took 1 base from V and 6 from J, leaving 9 bases between them. The germline V gene has CDR1 SGHVS and CDR2 FQNEAQ. CDR3 coding DNA: TGTGCCAGCAGCTTAGTATGGGGGCCCGGGGAGCTGTTTTTT. This translates into CASSLVWGPGELFF.

V gene TRBV6-5 combines with J gene TRBJ2-2, with 7 bases that match TRBD2. V shed 7 bases and J 5 bases; nucleotides not matched to a gene: 7. Germline lookup yields CDR1 MNHEY and CDR2 SVGAGI. This CDR3 has 14 amino acids. The chain's CDR3 is CASTWTSSTGELFF. CDR3 sequence (DNA): TGTGCCAGCACCTGGACTAGTTCGACCGGGGAGCTGTTTTTT.

The rearrangement links TRBV3-1 (or the pseudogene TRBV3-2) to TRBJ2-1; 10 nucleotides agree with TRBD2. The CDR3 runs to 13 residues. In germline, CDR1 is LGHDT, CDR2 YNNKEL (reference sequence). V dropped 4 bases and J dropped 15; count of bases not matched to a gene: 9. The CDR3 spells CASSPTAAGGGFF. CDR3 nucleotide sequence: TGTGCCAGCAGCCCAACAGCAGCGGGAGGGGGGTTCTTC.

The chain couples TRBV19 to TRBJ2-1; 9 nucleotides match TRBD2. There are 14 residues in the CDR3. Germline assignment: CDR1 LNHDA and CDR2 SQIVND (reference sequence). The junction had 3 bases not matched to a gene; V was cut back by 5 bases and J by 4 bases. CDR3 DNA sequence: TGTGCCAGTAGTCTAACTAGCGGGTACAATGAGCAGTTCTTC. Encoded protein: CASSLTSGYNEQFF.

The chain carries TRBV18 and TRBJ2-1; no definite D call. CDR3 size: 14 residues. CDR1 and CDR2 (germline): KGHSH, LQKENI. V was clipped by 3 bases and J by 6 bases, with 12 bases between them. The CDR3 DNA is TGTGCCAGCTCACCTTTCCGGGCCCCCAATGAGCAGTTCTTC. The encoded protein is CASSPFRAPNEQFF. Filled out from reference TRBV18 and TRBJ2-1, the complete variable domain reads NAGVMQNPRHLVRRRGQEARLRCSPMKGHSHVYWYRQLPEEGLKFMVYLQKENIIDESGMPKERFSAEFPKEGPSILRIQQVVRGDSAAYFCASSPFRAPNEQFFGPGTRLTVL.

The rearrangement links TRBV7-9 to TRBJ1-6, with D maybe TRBD1 (5 bases). The CDR3 extends over 16 amino acids. CDR1 is SEHNR, CDR2 FQNEAQ, per germline (reference sequence). Trimming removed 6 bases from V and 8 bases from J, with 20 bases in between. This CDR3 reads CASRPQAGGAHSPLHF. For the CDR3, the DNA is TGTGCCAGCAGACCTCAGGCTGGGGGAGCGCATTCACCCCTCCACTTT.

This clone was seen a few times. This chain links TRBV30 with TRBJ1-1; unclear D gene. Germline CDR1 reads GTSNPN; CDR2 reads SVGIG (reference sequence). The CDR3 extends over 13 amino acids. With 0 bases removed from V and 2 bases from J, the gap between germline ends came to 7 bases. The CDR3 protein is CAWSVADNTEAFF. CDR3 bases: TGTGCCTGGAGTGTAGCGGATAACACTGAAGCTTTCTTT.

The table lists this clone with a count of one. The gene calls are TRBV7-8 and TRBJ1-6; D uncertain. This CDR3 is built from 13 residues. CDR1 and CDR2 from the germline V gene are SGHVS and FQNEAQ. V gave up 5 bases and J gave up 7 bases, with 9 bases separating them. Written as DNA, the CDR3 is TGTGCCAGCAGCCCCATTCGGAATTCACCCCTCCACTTT. It is translated as CASSPIRNSPLHF.

A few counts support this clone. The J gene is TRBJ1-2, the V gene TRBV27; a weak D match, TRBD1 (5 bases). This CDR3 comprises 14 residues. Between the trimmed V and J ends, which lost 2 bases and 2 bases, there was a span of 9 bases. Germline CDR1 is MNHEY and CDR2 is SMNVEV (reference sequence). For the CDR3, the DNA is TGTGCCAGCAGTTTACAGGGAGCAAACTATGGCTACACCTTC. Its protein is CASSLQGANYGYTF.

This rearrangement joins TRBV5-5 to TRBJ1-2, with D possibly TRBD1 on 5 matching bases. CDR3 length equals 13 residues. CDR1 and CDR2 (germline): SGHKS, YYEKEE (reference sequence). Trimming cost V 4 bases and J 4 bases, with 11 bases left between them. The CDR3 nucleotides read TGTGCCAGCAGCCCTTCGACAGCCTATGGCTACACCTTC. This encodes CASSPSTAYGYTF. Full variable domain (rest looked up from reference TRBV5-5 and TRBJ1-2): DAGVTQSPTHLIKTRGQQVTLRCSPISGHKSVSWYQQVLGQGPQFIFQYYEKEERGRGNFPDRFSARQFPNYSSELNVNALLLGDSALYLCASSPSTAYGYTFGSGTRLTVV.

This rearrangement joins TRBV5-6 to TRBJ2-1; D is possibly TRBD1 or TRBD2 (5 bases each). Germline V gives CDR1 SGHDT, CDR2 YYEEEE. Trimming pared 5 bases from V and 9 bases from J, leaving 15 bases between. CDR3 length equals 13 residues. CDR3 DNA sequence: TGTGCCAGCAGTTCAGAGGGGTGGAGTGAGCAGTTCTTC. Amino acid sequence: CASSSEGWSEQFF.

The count of this clone is one. The chain links TRBV5-1 to TRBJ1-3; 10 positions match TRBD1. This CDR3 has 14 residues. Germline V gene data show CDR1 as SGHRS and CDR2 as YFSETQ. With V trimmed by 4 bases and J by 4 bases, 2 bases remained unmatched. In DNA, the CDR3 is TGCGCCAGCAGCGGACAGGGGGAGGGAAACACCATATATTTT. This codes for CASSGQGEGNTIYF.

This sequence joins TRBV5-1 and TRBJ2-1; 10 nucleotides match TRBD2. The junction had 3 bases not matched to a gene; V was cut back by 4 bases and J by 2 bases. The CDR3 sequence is 15 residues long. Looked up from germline, CDR1 is SGHRS and CDR2 is YFSETQ. CDR3 nucleotides: TGCGCCAGCAGCGTAACTAGCGGGACCTACAATGAGCAGTTCTTC. It specifies CASSVTSGTYNEQFF. Full variable domain (rest looked up from reference TRBV5-1 and TRBJ2-1): KAGVTQTPRYLIKTRGQQVTLSCSPISGHRSVSWYQQTPGQGLQFLFEYFSETQRNKGNFPGRFSGRQFSNSRSEMNVSTLELGDSALYLCASSVTSGTYNEQFFGPGTRLTVL.

This clone came up once. The chain recombines TRBV13 with TRBJ1-5; D uncertain. The CDR3 covers 14 residues. V lost 0 bases and J 4 bases, leaving 7 bases between the germline ends. CDR1 is PRHDT, CDR2 FYEKMQ, per germline (reference sequence). CDR3 amino acids: CASSLGQRNQPQHF. The CDR3 nucleotides are TGTGCCAGCAGCTTAGGACAGAGGAATCAGCCCCAGCATTTT.

The gene calls are TRBV7-2 and TRBJ2-3; TRBD2 is a possible D gene (6 bases). CDR3 length: 12 amino acids. Germline-derived CDR1 and CDR2 are SGHTA and FQGNSA. V lost 2 bases and J 9 bases, leaving 9 bases between the germline ends. The CDR3 nucleotides are TGTGCCAGCAGCTTAATGCGGGACACGCAGTATTTT. Amino acid sequence: CASSLMRDTQYF.

The chain's CDR3 is CASSPWTSGKNEQFF. Here the CDR3 DNA reads TGTGCCAGCAGCCCATGGACTAGCGGGAAGAATGAGCAGTTCTTC. This sequence joins TRBV5-6 and TRBJ2-1; 12 bases are shared with TRBD2. This CDR3 has 15 amino acids. V shed 4 bases and J 7 bases; nucleotides not matched to a gene: 6. The germline gives CDR1 SGHDT, CDR2 YYEEEE.

The chain couples TRBV18 to TRBJ1-1; D not resolved. V lost 5 bases and J lost 5, with 6 bases in between. CDR3 length: 11 residues. Germline V gene lookup returns CDR1 KGHSH and CDR2 LQKENI. CDR3 in amino acids: CASSGGTEAFF. The CDR3 nucleotides read TGTGCCAGCTCAGGAGGGACTGAAGCTTTCTTT.

V usage is TRBV7-9 and J usage is TRBJ2-1; D is unclear. The germline gives CDR1 SEHNR, CDR2 FQNEAQ (reference sequence). The CDR3 spans 12 residues. Trimming took off 4 bases at V and 3 bases at J, with 4 bases between the two ends. The CDR3 bases are TGTGCCAGCAGCTCAGGCTACAATGAGCAGTTCTTC. Protein: CASSSGYNEQFF.

CDR3 amino acids: CASSFGGILFAKNIQYF. The CDR3, as DNA: TGTGCCAGCAGCTTCGGCGGGATTCTTTTTGCCAAAAACATTCAGTACTTC. The rearrangement joins TRBV5-8 to TRBJ2-4; the D gene is possibly TRBD2 (6 bases). V was trimmed by 2 bases and J by 1 base, leaving 16 bases between them. Germline CDR1 reads SGHTS; CDR2 reads YDEGEE. The CDR3 spans 17 residues.

This sequence joins TRBV20-1 and TRBJ1-1; possibly TRBD1 for D (5 bases). This CDR3 region has 15 residues. The V and J ends lost 3 bases and 6 bases respectively, with 20 bases between them. Germline V CDR1 and CDR2: DFQATT, SNEGSKA (reference sequence). The chain's CDR3 is CSASWRGVGNAEAFF. The CDR3 nucleotides are TGCAGTGCTAGTTGGAGGGGCGTCGGGAATGCTGAAGCTTTCTTT.